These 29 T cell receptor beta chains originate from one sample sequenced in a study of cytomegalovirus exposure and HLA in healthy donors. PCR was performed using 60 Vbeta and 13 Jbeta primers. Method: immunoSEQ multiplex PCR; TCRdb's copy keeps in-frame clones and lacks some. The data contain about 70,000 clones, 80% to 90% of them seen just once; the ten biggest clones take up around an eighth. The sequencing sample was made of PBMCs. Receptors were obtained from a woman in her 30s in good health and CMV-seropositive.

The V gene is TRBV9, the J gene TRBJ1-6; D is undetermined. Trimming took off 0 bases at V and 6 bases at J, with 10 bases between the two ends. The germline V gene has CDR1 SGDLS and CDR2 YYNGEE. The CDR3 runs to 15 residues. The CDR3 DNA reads TGTGCCAGCAGCGTAGGGGGAGGTAGTAATTCACCCCTCCACTTT. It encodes CASSVGGGSNSPLHF.

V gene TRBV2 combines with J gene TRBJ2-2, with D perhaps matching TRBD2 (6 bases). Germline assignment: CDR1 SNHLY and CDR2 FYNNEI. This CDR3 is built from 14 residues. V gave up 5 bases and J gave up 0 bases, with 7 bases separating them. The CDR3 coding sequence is TGTGCCAGCAGTACTAGCCCGAACACCGGGGAGCTGTTTTTT. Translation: CASSTSPNTGELFF.

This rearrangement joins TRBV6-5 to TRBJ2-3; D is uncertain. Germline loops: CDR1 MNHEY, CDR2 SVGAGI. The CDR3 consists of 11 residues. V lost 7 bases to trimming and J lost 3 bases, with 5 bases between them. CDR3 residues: CASTTTDTQYF. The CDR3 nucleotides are TGTGCCAGCACCACAACAGATACGCAGTATTTT.

The CDR3 DNA reads as TGTGCCAGCAGCTCAAGGTCGGGAGGGGGCGCCTACGAGCAGTACTTC. Amino acid sequence: CASSSRSGGGAYEQYF. V usage is TRBV11-1 and J usage is TRBJ2-7, with a weak D call TRBD2 (8 bases). V lost 4 bases, J lost 2 bases, and 18 bases lay in between. Per germline, CDR1 SGHAT and CDR2 FQDESV (reference sequence). This CDR3 is 16 amino acids long.

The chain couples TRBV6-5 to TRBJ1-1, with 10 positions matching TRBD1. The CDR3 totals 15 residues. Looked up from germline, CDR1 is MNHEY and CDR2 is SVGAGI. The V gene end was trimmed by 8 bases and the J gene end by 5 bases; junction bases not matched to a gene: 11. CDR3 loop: CASLEHLDRGTEAFF. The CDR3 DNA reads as TGTGCCAGCCTTGAACATCTGGACAGGGGGACTGAAGCTTTCTTT.

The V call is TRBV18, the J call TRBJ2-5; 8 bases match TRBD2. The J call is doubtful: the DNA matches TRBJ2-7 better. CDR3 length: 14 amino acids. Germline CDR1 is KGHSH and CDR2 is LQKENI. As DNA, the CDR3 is TGTGCCAGCTCACCAGCGGGAGGAGGATACGAGCAGTACTTC. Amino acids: CASSPAGGGYEQYF.

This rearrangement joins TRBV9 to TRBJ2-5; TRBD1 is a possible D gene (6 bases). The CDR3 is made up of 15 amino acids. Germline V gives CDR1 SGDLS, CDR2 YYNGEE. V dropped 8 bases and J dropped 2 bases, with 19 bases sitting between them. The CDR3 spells CASWTDRQKQETQYF. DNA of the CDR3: TGTGCCAGTTGGACAGACAGACAGAAACAAGAGACCCAGTACTTC. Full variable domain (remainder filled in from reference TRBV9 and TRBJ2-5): DSGVTQTPKHLITATGQRVTLRCSPRSGDLSVYWYQQSLDQGLQFLIQYYNGEERAKGNILERFSAQQFPDLHSELNLSSLELGDSALYFCASWTDRQKQETQYFGPGTRLLVL.

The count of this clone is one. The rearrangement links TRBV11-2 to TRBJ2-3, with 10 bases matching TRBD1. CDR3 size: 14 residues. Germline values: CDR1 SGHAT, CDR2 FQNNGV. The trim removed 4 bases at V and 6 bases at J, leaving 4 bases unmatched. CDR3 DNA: TGTGCCAGCAGCTCGGACAGGGGGGCGGATACGCAGTATTTT. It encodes CASSSDRGADTQYF.

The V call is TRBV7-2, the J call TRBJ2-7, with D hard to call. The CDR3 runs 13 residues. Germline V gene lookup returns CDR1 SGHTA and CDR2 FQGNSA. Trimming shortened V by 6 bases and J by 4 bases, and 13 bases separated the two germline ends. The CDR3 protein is CASRPSTLYEQYF. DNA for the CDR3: TGTGCCAGCAGGCCTTCTACCTTATACGAGCAGTACTTC.

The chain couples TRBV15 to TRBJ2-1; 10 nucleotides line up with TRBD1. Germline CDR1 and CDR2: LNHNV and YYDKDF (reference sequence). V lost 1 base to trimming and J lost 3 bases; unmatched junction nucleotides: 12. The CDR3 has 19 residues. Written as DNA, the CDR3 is TGTGCCACCAGCAGAGGCCGACAGGGGGCCGAAGCTTACTACAATGAGCAGTTCTTC. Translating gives CATSRGRQGAEAYYNEQFF. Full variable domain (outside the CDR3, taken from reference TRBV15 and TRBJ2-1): DAMVIQNPRYQVTQFGKPVTLSCSQTLNHNVMYWYQQKSSQAPKLLFHYYDKDFNNEADTPDNFQSRRPNTSFCFLDIRSPGLGDTAMYLCATSRGRQGAEAYYNEQFFGPGTRLTVL.

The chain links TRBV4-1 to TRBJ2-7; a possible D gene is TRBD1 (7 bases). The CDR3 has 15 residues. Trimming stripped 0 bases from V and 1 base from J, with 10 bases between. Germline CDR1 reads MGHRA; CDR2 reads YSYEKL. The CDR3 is CASSQEPGGSYEQYF. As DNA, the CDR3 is TGCGCCAGCAGCCAAGAGCCAGGGGGGTCCTACGAGCAGTACTTC.

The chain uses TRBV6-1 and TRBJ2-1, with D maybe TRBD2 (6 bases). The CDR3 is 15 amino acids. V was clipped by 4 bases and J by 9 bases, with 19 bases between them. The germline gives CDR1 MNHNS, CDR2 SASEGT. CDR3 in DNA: TGTGCCAGCAGTGGCTCGGGACTGCCAGCCATTGAGCAGTTCTTC. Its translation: CASSGSGLPAIEQFF.

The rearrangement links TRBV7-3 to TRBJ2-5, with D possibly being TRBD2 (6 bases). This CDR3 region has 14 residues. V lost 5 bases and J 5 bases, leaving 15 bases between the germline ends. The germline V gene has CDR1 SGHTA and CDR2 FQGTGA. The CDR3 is CASSPGGRTETQYF. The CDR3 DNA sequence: TGTGCCAGCAGCCCAGGAGGGCGTACGGAGACCCAGTACTTC.

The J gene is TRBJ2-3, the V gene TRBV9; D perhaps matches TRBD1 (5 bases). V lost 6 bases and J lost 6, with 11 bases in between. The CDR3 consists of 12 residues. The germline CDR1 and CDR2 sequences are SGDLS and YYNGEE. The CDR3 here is CASKGDMDTQYF. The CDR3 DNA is TGTGCCAGCAAAGGGGATATGGATACGCAGTATTTT.

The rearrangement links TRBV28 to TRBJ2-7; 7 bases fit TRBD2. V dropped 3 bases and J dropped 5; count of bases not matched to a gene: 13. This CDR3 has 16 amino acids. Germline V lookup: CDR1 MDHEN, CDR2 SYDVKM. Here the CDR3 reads CASSFRLAIQSHEQYF. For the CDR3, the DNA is TGTGCCAGCAGTTTCAGACTAGCAATCCAATCCCACGAGCAGTACTTC.

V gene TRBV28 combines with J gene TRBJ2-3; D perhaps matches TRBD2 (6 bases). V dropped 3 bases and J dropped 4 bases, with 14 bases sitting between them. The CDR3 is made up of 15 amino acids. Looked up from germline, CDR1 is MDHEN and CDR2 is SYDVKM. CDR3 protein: CASSLASVDSDTQYF. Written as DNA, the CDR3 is TGTGCCAGCAGTTTGGCTAGCGTAGACTCAGATACGCAGTATTTT.

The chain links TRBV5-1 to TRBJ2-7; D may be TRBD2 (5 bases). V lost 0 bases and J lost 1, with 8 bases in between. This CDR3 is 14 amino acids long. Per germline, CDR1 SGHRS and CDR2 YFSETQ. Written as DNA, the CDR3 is TGCGCCAGCAGCTTGGCCGGGGTTTCCTACGAGCAGTACTTC. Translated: CASSLAGVSYEQYF.

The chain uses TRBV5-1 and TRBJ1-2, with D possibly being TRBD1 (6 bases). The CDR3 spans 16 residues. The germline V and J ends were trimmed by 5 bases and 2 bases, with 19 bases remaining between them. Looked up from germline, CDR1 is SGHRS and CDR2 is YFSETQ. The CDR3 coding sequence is TGCGCCAGCAGGGGCCTGGACAGCCCTAGGAACTATGGCTACACCTTC. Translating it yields CASRGLDSPRNYGYTF.

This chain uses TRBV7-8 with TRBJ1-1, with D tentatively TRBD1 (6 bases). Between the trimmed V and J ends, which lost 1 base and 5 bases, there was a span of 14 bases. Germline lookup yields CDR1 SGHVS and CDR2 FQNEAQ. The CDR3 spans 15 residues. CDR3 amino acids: CASSLVARGVTEAFF. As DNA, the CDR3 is TGTGCCAGCAGCTTAGTTGCCAGGGGCGTAACTGAAGCTTTCTTT.

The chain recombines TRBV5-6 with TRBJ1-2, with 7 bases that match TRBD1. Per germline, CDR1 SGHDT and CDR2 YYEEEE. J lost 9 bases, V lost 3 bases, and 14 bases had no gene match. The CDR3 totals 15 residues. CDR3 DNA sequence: TGTGCCAGCAGCTCAAAGACAGGGAGCCTTAGTAGCTACACCTTC. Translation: CASSSKTGSLSSYTF.

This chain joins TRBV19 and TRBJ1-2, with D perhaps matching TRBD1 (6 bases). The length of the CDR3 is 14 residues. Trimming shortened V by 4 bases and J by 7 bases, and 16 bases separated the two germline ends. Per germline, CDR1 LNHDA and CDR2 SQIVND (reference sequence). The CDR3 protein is CASSTSNRVGGYTF. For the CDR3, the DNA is TGTGCCAGTAGTACCTCGAACAGGGTTGGTGGCTACACCTTC. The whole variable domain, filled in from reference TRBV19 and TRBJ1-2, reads DGGITQSPKYLFRKEGQNVTLSCEQNLNHDAMYWYRQDPGQGLRLIYYSQIVNDFQKGDIAEGYSVSREKKESFPLTVTSAQKNPTAFYLCASSTSNRVGGYTFGSGTRLTVV.

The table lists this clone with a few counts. The CDR3 DNA reads TGTGCCAGCAGCTTTCGCGGGGGCACAGATACGCAGTATTTT. It codes for CASSFRGGTDTQYF. This sequence joins TRBV5-6 and TRBJ2-3, with TRBD2 as a possible D gene (6 bases). The CDR3 extends over 14 amino acids. Germline CDR1 and CDR2: SGHDT and YYEEEE. Deletions cut 2 bases from V and 1 base from J, with 8 bases between.

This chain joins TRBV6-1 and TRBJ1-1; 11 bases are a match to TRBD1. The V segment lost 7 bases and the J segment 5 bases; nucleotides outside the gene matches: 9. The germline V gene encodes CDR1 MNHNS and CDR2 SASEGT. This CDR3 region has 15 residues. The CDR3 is CASTPRTGGLTEAFF. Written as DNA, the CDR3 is TGTGCCAGCACCCCACGGACAGGGGGCCTGACTGAAGCTTTCTTT.

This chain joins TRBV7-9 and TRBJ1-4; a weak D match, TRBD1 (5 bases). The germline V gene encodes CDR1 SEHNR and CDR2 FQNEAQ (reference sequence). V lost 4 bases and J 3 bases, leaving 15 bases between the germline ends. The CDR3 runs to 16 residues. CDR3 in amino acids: CASSSPYTGSNEKLFF. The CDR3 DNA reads TGTGCCAGCAGCTCCCCCTATACAGGTTCTAATGAAAAACTGTTTTTT.

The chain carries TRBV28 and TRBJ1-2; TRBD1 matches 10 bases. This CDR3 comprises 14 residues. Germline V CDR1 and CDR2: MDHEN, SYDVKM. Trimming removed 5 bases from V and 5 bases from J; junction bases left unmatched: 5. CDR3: CASSDRGRQYGYTF. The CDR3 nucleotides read TGTGCCAGCAGTGACAGGGGGCGCCAATATGGCTACACCTTC.

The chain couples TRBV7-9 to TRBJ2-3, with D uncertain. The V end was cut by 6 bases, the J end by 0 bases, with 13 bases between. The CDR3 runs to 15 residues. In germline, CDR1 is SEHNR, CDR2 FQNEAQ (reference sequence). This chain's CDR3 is CASSPLAVSTDTQYF. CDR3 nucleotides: TGTGCCAGCAGTCCTTTGGCGGTTAGCACAGATACGCAGTATTTT.

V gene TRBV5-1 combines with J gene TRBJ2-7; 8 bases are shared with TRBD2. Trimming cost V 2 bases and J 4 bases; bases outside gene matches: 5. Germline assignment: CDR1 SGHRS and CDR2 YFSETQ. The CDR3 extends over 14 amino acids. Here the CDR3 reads CASSLIRGGYEQYF. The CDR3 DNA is TGCGCCAGCAGCTTAATCCGGGGGGGTTACGAGCAGTACTTC.

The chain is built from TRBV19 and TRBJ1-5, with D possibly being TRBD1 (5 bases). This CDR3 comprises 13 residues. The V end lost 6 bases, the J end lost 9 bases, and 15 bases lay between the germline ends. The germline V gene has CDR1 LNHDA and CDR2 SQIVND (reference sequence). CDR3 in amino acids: CASRGHAAGPQHF. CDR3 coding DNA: TGTGCCAGTAGAGGACATGCGGCCGGGCCCCAGCATTTT.

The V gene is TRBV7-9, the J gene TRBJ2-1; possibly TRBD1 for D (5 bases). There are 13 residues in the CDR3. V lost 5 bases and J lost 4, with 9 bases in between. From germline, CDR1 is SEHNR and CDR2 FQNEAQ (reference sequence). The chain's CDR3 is CASSQDTYNEQFF. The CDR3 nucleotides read TGTGCCAGCAGCCAGGACACTTACAATGAGCAGTTCTTC.